This TCR beta chain stems from a study of technical replicates of blood from several donors. The V end lost 7 bases, the J end lost 5 bases, and 15 bases lay between the germline ends. CDR3 length equals 14 residues. Germline V gives CDR1 SGDLS, CDR2 YYNGEE. Sequencing used immunoSEQ multiplex PCR; TCRdb keeps in-frame clones, though not all of them. The sample has under 50,000 clones, over 95% seen once. The sequenced sample consisted of T cells isolated from PBMCs. This clonotype was obtained from a human donor in good health. This chain links TRBV9 with TRBJ1-4; no reliable D call. Here the CDR3 reads CASGEYSRNEKLFF. The CDR3, as DNA: TGTGCCAGCGGCGAGTACTCCCGGAATGAAAAACTGTTTTTT.